This is a list of T cell receptor beta chains from one sample in a study of identical twins. TCRdb independently ran MiXCR on the 5' RACE reads; one entry per CDR3 protein. The table lists hundreds of thousands of distinct CDR3 sequences, 12% of them singletons. These data were also reused for a study on yellow fever vaccine responses in identical twins.

The material sequenced was PBMCs. These receptors were collected from a young woman in good health. Each CDR3 is given with its conserved first and last residue. A D gene is named only where the DNA matches it firmly.

D	J	V	CDR3
-	TRBJ2-2	TRBV7-7	CASSFSGTGELFF
-	TRBJ2-2	TRBV6-6	CASEGLEKGELFF
-	TRBJ1-1	TRBV12-3/TRBV12-4	CASSNTGRGMNTEAFF
TRBD2	TRBJ2-3	TRBV11-2	CASSLDPLAGGLTDTQYF
TRBD2	TRBJ2-1	TRBV3-1	CASSRRTSGVFNEQFF
TRBD2	TRBJ2-2	TRBV28	CASSFAGEYTGELFF
-	TRBJ1-2	TRBV12-3/TRBV12-4	CASRQTGGNGYTF
-	TRBJ1-5	TRBV12-3/TRBV12-4	CASSLYSPEPQHF
TRBD2	TRBJ2-1	TRBV28	CASNRSGRTAEQFF
TRBD2	TRBJ2-4	TRBV7-8	CASSLGTSGSEYF
TRBD1	TRBJ1-2	TRBV7-2	CASSTSPTGRQGGYTF
-	TRBJ2-5	TRBV6-5	CASSYLGAAETQYF
TRBD2	TRBJ2-3	TRBV24-1	CATSDPKFPGGLTDTQYF
TRBD1	TRBJ2-1	TRBV6-2/TRBV6-3	CASSYSRLDRGYARSYNEQFF
-	TRBJ2-7	TRBV7-9	CASRTGQRYEQYF
TRBD2	TRBJ2-6	TRBV7-8	CASSLVGGVSSGANVLTF
TRBD2	TRBJ2-5	TRBV11-3	CASSWTSATAQYF
TRBD2	TRBJ2-7	TRBV12-3/TRBV12-4	CASRSGLAGVYEQYF
TRBD2	TRBJ2-1	TRBV13	CASSTGTRLVEQFF
-	TRBJ2-1	TRBV29-1	CSAIGDNEQFF
TRBD2	TRBJ2-7	TRBV7-9	CASSLVRGRAVYEQYF
TRBD2	TRBJ2-1	TRBV14	CASSQQLAGGPYDEQFF
-	TRBJ1-5	TRBV12-3/TRBV12-4	CASRIQGYSNQPQHF
TRBD1	TRBJ2-5	TRBV20-1	CSASITGTGEEETQYF
-	TRBJ2-1	TRBV20-1	CSAMSDSPTYSYNEQFF
TRBD1	TRBJ2-1	TRBV27	CASRRSGQGNNEQFF
-	TRBJ2-1	TRBV29-1	CSVVGGDLNQNYNEQFF
TRBD2	TRBJ2-3	TRBV6-1	CASRGTGLAGTDTQYF
TRBD2	TRBJ2-7	TRBV5-1	CASSFRLAGGKGSDEQYF
-	TRBJ2-1	TRBV5-1	CASTLSGVPYNEQFF
-	TRBJ1-4	TRBV25-1	CASSALGGTGEKLFF
-	TRBJ2-5	TRBV5-6	CASSLVTAKETQYF
TRBD2	TRBJ2-2	TRBV7-6	CASSLEASGGSQVTGELFF
TRBD1	TRBJ2-1	TRBV5-1	CASSLASGTGEFNEQFF
-	TRBJ2-2	TRBV5-1	CASSWGLSNTGELFF
-	TRBJ2-5	TRBV12-3/TRBV12-4	CASSLTGRVKETQYF
TRBD2	TRBJ2-1	TRBV7-6	CASSLVPGRVNEQFF
-	TRBJ1-3	TRBV3-1	CASSQGWAGNTIYF
TRBD1	TRBJ1-1	TRBV5-1	CASSGMQGEDTEAFF
TRBD2	TRBJ2-3	TRBV10-2	CASSEPRTSGTPHTQYF
-	TRBJ1-2	TRBV12-3/TRBV12-4	CASSLRPGPRGYGYTF
-	TRBJ1-2	TRBV29-1	CSVVFGVYRDYGYTF
-	TRBJ2-4	TRBV2	CASSETEAKNIQYF
-	TRBJ2-7	TRBV3-1	CASSHGTSAYEQYF